This TCR beta chain originates from a study of response to subunit inactivated influenza vaccine. General study results and limits: It was suggested by the authors that few new T cells are recruited by each seasonal influenza vaccination.

CDR3 length: 21 residues. CDR1 and CDR2 from the germline V gene are SGHRS and YFSETQ. The J segment lost 0 bases and the V segment lost 0 bases, leaving 20 bases of the junction unmatched. This clonotype was counted a few times. Its cognate antigen is unknown. Each CDR3 protein gets one entry after TCRdb re-called the RT-PCR reads with MiXCR. There are 650,000 to 800,000 distinct CDR3 sequences in the sample; around 20% occur only once, and approximately 10% lies in the top ten. The material was PBMCs from blood, obtained 4 to 6 days after vaccination. The receptor comes from a man between 50 and 59 years old who received an inactivated influenza vaccine. This sequence joins TRBV5-1 and TRBJ2-7, with 8 positions matching TRBD1. CDR3 sequence reads: CASSLAGQKGQGAPSSYEQYF. CDR3 sequence (DNA): TGCGCCAGCAGCTTGGCTGGCCAAAAGGGGCAGGGGGCCCCTAGCTCCTACGAGCAGTACTTC.